These 14 T cell receptor beta chains were all obtained from the same sample, sequenced in a study of blood T cell repertoires in COVID-19 (dated by TCRdb to the early 2020s). Library creation used the immunoSEQ multiplex PCR assay. Imported from immuneACCESS, the table was reduced by TCRdb to in-frame sequences with V and J called. These copies leave out some clones; in studies compared against another copy, an unresolved V gene accounts for under half, and the cause of the remainder is not known. In this sample the table shows tens of thousands of clones, around four fifths of which occur a single time. 5.3% of the sample lies in the top ten. The sample taken for sequencing was peripheral blood. Receptors were obtained from a man aged 70-80 years with acute or convalescent COVID-19.

CDR3 sequence: CASRDSGANYGYTF. The CDR3 nucleotides read TGTGCCAGCAGGGACAGTGGAGCTAACTATGGCTACACCTTC. The chain recombines TRBV6-5 with TRBJ1-2; the D gene is possibly TRBD1 (6 bases). Germline values: CDR1 MNHEY, CDR2 SVGAGI. The CDR3 loop spans 14 amino acids. The V and J ends lost 6 bases and 0 bases respectively, with 11 bases between them.

The rearrangement uses TRBV28 and TRBJ2-1; 8 nucleotides line up with TRBD2. Germline trimming cut 4 bases from V and 4 bases from J; bases unmatched to any gene: 3. Germline V lookup: CDR1 MDHEN, CDR2 SYDVKM. This CDR3 is 14 amino acids long. In nucleotides, the CDR3 is TGTGCCAGCAGTTCCGGGGGGGCTTACAATGAGCAGTTCTTC. Its translation is CASSSGGAYNEQFF.

The J gene is TRBJ2-7, the V gene TRBV10-2, with 9 bases aligning to TRBD2. CDR3 length: 13 amino acids. The junction had 4 bases not matched to a gene; V was cut back by 6 bases and J by 4 bases. The V gene's germline CDR1 is WSHSY and CDR2 SAAADI. The CDR3 spells CASRQTSGYEQYF. The CDR3 DNA reads as TGCGCCAGCAGACAGACTAGCGGATACGAGCAGTACTTC.

This clone has more than one count but fewer than ten. The rearrangement joins TRBV2 to TRBJ1-6, with D unresolved. V was cut by 9 bases and J by 8 bases, with 14 bases left in between. The CDR3 runs 13 residues. Germline CDR1 is SNHLY and CDR2 is FYNNEI. CDR3 DNA sequence: TGTGCCAGTTCGTTAGTCGAAGATTCACCCCTCCACTTT. It yields the protein CASSLVEDSPLHF.

The chain links TRBV5-6 to TRBJ1-1; 7 bases fit TRBD1. Germline V lookup: CDR1 SGHDT, CDR2 YYEEEE. V shed 4 bases, J shed 6 bases, and the junction held 21 bases outside the gene matches. The CDR3 consists of 18 residues. In DNA form, the CDR3 reads TGTGCCAGCAGCCTGCCGTTGAGCAGGGGGGAAACCTCTCCTGAAGCTTTCTTT. Protein product: CASSLPLSRGETSPEAFF.

V and J are TRBV7-3 and TRBJ2-1; 8 nucleotides match TRBD2. CDR3 length: 15 amino acids. Germline trimming cut 2 bases from V and 8 bases from J; bases unmatched to any gene: 8. Germline V gene sequence: CDR1 SGHTA, CDR2 FQGTGA. The CDR3: CASSLGRGAVDEQFF. CDR3 sequence (DNA): TGTGCCAGCAGCTTAGGGCGGGGGGCCGTTGATGAGCAGTTCTTC.

The J gene is TRBJ1-5, the V gene TRBV19; maybe TRBD1 (5 bases). Germline-derived CDR1 and CDR2 are LNHDA and SQIVND (reference sequence). Trimming stripped 5 bases from V and 2 bases from J, with 13 bases between. The length of the CDR3 is 15 residues. The chain's CDR3 is CASSLGEEGNQPQHF. In DNA, the CDR3 is TGTGCCAGTAGTCTAGGGGAGGAGGGCAATCAGCCCCAGCATTTT.

This clone turned up a few times. The chain couples TRBV6-5 to TRBJ1-1; D is perhaps TRBD1 (6 bases). The CDR3 contains 14 residues. Germline loops: CDR1 MNHEY, CDR2 SVGAGI. Trimming cost V 2 bases and J 7 bases, with 14 bases left between them. This chain's CDR3 is CASSYEGRRGEAFF. CDR3 nucleotides: TGTGCCAGCAGTTACGAGGGGCGCAGGGGTGAAGCTTTCTTT.

This clone was observed once. This chain links TRBV27 with TRBJ1-6; 8 bases fit TRBD1. This CDR3 region has 17 residues. The germline V gene has CDR1 MNHEY and CDR2 SMNVEV (reference sequence). V lost 5 bases, J lost 7 bases, and 13 bases stayed unmatched. The CDR3 DNA reads TGTGCCAGCAGTCCGCAGCCATGGACAGGGCGAAATTCACCCCTCCACTTT. Translation gives CASSPQPWTGRNSPLHF.

This chain uses TRBV6-6 with TRBJ1-2, with D perhaps TRBD1 (5 bases). The CDR3 consists of 14 residues. Trimming took 7 bases from V and 4 from J, leaving 16 bases between them. Looked up from germline, CDR1 is MNHNY and CDR2 is SVGAGI (reference sequence). CDR3 region: CASIPADSIYGYTF. CDR3 DNA: TGTGCCAGCATCCCTGCCGACAGCATCTATGGCTACACCTTC.

The gene calls are TRBV11-2 and TRBJ2-3, with 10 bases that match TRBD1. This CDR3 is built from 14 residues. Germline lookup yields CDR1 SGHAT and CDR2 FQNNGV. V trimming: 5 bases; J trimming: 6 bases; junction bases outside the gene matches: 5. The CDR3 loop is CASSPWTGGDTQYF. CDR3 nucleotide sequence: TGTGCCAGCAGCCCGTGGACAGGGGGGGATACGCAGTATTTT.

This CDR3 reads CASSFKGATYNEQFF. The DNA for the CDR3 is TGTGCCAGCAGTTTTAAGGGGGCCACCTACAATGAGCAGTTCTTC. J is TRBJ2-1 and V is TRBV6-5; 7 bases align to TRBD1. The length of the CDR3 is 15 residues. Unmatched junction bases numbered 5, after V lost 4 bases and J lost 2 bases. Germline CDR1 MNHEY, CDR2 SVGAGI.

This clone was recorded once. The V and J genes are TRBV7-2 and TRBJ2-5, with D possibly matching TRBD2 (7 bases). The germline gives CDR1 SGHTA, CDR2 FQGNSA. The CDR3 has 15 residues. V gave up 5 bases and J gave up 5 bases, with 18 bases separating them. The CDR3 DNA follows: TGTGCCAGCAGCGGGGGCGGGGGCTGGTTGGAGACCCAGTACTTC. This codes for CASSGGGGWLETQYF.

J is TRBJ2-7 and V is TRBV2, with D possibly TRBD1 on 5 matching bases. CDR3 length: 14 amino acids. V was trimmed by 7 bases and J by 0 bases, leaving 13 bases between them. CDR1 and CDR2 (germline): SNHLY, FYNNEI. Here the CDR3 reads CASNERQSSYEQYF. The DNA of the CDR3 is TGTGCCAGCAACGAAAGACAGAGCTCCTACGAGCAGTACTTC.